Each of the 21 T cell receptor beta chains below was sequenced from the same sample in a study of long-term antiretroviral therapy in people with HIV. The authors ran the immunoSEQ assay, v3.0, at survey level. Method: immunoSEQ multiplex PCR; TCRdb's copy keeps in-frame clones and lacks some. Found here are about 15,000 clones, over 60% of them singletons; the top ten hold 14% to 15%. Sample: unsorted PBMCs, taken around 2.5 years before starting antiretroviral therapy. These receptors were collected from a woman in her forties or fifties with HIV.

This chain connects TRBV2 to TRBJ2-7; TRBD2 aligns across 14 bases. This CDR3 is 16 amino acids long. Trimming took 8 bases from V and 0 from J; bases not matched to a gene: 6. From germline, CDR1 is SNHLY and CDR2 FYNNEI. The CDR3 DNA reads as TGTGCCAGCGCGGGACTAGCGGGGGACCTCTCCTACGAGCAGTACTTC. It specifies CASAGLAGDLSYEQYF.

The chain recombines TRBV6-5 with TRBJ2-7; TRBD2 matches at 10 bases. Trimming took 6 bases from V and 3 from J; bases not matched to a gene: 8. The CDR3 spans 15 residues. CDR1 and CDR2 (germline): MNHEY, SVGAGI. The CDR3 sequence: CASSPSGGAGYEQYV. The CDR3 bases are TGTGCCAGCAGCCCCAGCGGGGGGGCCGGCTACGAGCAGTACGTC.

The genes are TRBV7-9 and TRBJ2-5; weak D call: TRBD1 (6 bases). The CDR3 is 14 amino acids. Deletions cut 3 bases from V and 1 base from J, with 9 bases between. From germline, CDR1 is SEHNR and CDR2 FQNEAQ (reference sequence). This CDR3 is CASSFPTGQETQYF. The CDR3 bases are TGTGCCAGCAGCTTCCCGACAGGCCAAGAGACCCAGTACTTC. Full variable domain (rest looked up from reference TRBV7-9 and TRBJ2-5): DTGVSQNPRHKITKRGQNVTFRCDPISEHNRLYWYRQTLGQGPEFLTYFQNEAQLEKSRLLSDRFSAERPKGSFSTLEIQRTEQGDSAMYLCASSFPTGQETQYFGPGTRLLVL.

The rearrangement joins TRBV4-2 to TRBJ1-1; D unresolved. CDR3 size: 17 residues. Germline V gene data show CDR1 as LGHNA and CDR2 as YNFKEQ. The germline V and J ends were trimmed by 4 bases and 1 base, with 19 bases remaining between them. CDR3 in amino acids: CASSLTEGEVPNTEAFF. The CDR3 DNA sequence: TGTGCCAGCAGCCTCACGGAGGGCGAGGTCCCGAACACTGAAGCTTTCTTT.

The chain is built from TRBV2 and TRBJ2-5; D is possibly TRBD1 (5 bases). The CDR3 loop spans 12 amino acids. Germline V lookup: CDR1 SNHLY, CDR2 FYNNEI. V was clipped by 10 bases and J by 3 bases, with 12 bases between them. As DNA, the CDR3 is TGTGCCACAGGGAAGGTGAAAGAGACCCAGTACTTC. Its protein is CATGKVKETQYF.

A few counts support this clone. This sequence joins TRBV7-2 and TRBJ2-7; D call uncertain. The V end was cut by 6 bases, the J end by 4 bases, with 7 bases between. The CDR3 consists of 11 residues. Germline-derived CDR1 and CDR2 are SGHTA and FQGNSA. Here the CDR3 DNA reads TGTGCCAGCAGGGACGCGTACGAGCAGTACTTC. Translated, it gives CASRDAYEQYF.

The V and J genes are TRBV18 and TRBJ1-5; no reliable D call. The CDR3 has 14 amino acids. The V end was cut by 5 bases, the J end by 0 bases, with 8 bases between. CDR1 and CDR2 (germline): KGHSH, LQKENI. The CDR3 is CASSAQNSNQPQHF. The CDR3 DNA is TGTGCCAGCTCAGCACAGAATAGCAATCAGCCCCAGCATTTT. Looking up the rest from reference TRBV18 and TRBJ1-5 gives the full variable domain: NAGVMQNPRHLVRRRGQEARLRCSPMKGHSHVYWYRQLPEEGLKFMVYLQKENIIDESGMPKERFSAEFPKEGPSILRIQQVVRGDSAAYFCASSAQNSNQPQHFGDGTRLSIL.

DNA of the CDR3: TGTGCCAGCAGCCAAGATTCTGGGACAGGGGGCAGCTATGGCTACACCTTC. Encoded protein: CASSQDSGTGGSYGYTF. The chain has TRBV4-2 and TRBJ1-2, with 12 bases fitting TRBD1. V trimming: 0 bases; J trimming: 4 bases; junction bases outside the gene matches: 6. CDR3 length: 17 residues. CDR1 and CDR2 (germline): LGHNA, YNFKEQ.

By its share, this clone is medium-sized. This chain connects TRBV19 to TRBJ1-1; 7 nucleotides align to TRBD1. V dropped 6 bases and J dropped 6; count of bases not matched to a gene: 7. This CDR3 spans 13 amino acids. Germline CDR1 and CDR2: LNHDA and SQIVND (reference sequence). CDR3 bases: TGTGCCAGTAGGATAAACAGGGGATCTGAAGCTTTCTTT. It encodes CASRINRGSEAFF.

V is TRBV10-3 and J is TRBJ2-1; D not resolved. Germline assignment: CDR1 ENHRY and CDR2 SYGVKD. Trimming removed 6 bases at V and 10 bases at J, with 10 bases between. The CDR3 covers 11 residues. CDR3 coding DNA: TGTGCCATCAGCATAGGAACAGAGCAGTTCTTC. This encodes CAISIGTEQFF.

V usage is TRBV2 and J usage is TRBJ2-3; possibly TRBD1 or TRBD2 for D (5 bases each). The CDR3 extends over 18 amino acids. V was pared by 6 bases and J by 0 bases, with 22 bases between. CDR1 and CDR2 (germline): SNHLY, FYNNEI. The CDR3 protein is CASRIFRDGTSSTDTQYF. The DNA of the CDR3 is TGTGCCAGCAGGATATTCCGGGACGGTACCTCTAGCACAGATACGCAGTATTTT.

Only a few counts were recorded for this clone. The CDR3 sequence: CASSLLISPLHF. CDR3 sequence (DNA): TGTGCCAGCAGCTTACTGATCTCACCCCTCCACTTT. The gene calls are TRBV7-2 and TRBJ1-6; D gene ambiguous. Trimming removed 2 bases from V and 10 bases from J, with 6 bases in between. CDR1 SGHTA and CDR2 FQGNSA come from the germline V gene. This CDR3 spans 12 amino acids.

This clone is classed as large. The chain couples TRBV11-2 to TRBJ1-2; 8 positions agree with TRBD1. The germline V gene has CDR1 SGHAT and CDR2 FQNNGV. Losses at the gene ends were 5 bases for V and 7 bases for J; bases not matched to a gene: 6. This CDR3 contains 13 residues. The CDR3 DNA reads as TGTGCCAGCAGCCCAGGGGGCGGCGGTGGCTACACCTTC. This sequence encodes CASSPGGGGGYTF.

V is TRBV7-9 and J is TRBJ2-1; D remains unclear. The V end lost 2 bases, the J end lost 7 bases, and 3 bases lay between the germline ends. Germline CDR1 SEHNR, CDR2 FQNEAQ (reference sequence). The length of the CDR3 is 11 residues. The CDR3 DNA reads TGTGCCAGCAGCTTAAATAATGAGCAGTTCTTC. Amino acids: CASSLNNEQFF.

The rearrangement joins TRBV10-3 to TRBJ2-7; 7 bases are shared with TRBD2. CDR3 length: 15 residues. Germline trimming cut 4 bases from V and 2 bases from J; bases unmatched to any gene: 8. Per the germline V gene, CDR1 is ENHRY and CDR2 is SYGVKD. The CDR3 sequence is CAISVSSGSPYEQYV. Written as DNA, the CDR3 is TGTGCCATCAGTGTGAGTAGCGGGTCACCCTACGAGCAGTACGTC.

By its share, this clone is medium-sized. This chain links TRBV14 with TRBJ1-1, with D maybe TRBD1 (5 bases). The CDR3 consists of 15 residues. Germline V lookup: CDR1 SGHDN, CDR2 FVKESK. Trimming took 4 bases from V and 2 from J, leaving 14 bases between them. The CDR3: CASSLRPQGNTEAFF. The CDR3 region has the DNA TGTGCCAGCAGCCTTCGACCCCAGGGCAACACTGAAGCTTTCTTT.

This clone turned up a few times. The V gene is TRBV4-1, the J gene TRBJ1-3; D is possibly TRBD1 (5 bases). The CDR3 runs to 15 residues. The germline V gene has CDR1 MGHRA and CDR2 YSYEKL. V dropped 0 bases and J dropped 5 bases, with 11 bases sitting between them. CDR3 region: CASSQEGANRNTIYF. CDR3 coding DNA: TGCGCCAGCAGCCAAGAAGGGGCTAACAGAAACACCATATATTTT.

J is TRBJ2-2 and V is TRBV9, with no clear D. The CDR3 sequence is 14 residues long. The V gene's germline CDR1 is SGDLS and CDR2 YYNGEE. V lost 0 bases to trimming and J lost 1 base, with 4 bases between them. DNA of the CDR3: TGTGCCAGCAGCGTAGAGGTGAACACCGGGGAGCTGTTTTTT. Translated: CASSVEVNTGELFF.

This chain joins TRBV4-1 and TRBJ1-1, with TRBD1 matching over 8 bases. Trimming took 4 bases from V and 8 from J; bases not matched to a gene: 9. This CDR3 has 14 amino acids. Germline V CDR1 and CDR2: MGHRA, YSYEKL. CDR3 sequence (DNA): TGCGCCAGCAGCCCTATTCTCCGGGACAGGGAAGCTTTCTTT. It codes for CASSPILRDREAFF.

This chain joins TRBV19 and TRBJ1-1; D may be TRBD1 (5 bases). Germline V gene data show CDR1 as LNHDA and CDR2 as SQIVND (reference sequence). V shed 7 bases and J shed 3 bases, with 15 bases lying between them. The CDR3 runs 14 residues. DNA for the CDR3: TGTGCCAGTACCACGGGGGGTGCTGACACTGAAGCTTTCTTT. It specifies CASTTGGADTEAFF.

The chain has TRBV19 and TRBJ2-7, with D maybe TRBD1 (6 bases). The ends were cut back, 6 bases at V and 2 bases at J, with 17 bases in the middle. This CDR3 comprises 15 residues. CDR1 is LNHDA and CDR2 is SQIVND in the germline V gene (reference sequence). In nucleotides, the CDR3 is TGTGCCAGTAGATCTGGACCAACAGGGACCTACGAGCAGTACTTC. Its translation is CASRSGPTGTYEQYF. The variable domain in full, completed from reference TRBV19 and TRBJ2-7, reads DGGITQSPKYLFRKEGQNVTLSCEQNLNHDAMYWYRQDPGQGLRLIYYSQIVNDFQKGDIAEGYSVSREKKESFPLTVTSAQKNPTAFYLCASRSGPTGTYEQYFGPGTRLTVT.